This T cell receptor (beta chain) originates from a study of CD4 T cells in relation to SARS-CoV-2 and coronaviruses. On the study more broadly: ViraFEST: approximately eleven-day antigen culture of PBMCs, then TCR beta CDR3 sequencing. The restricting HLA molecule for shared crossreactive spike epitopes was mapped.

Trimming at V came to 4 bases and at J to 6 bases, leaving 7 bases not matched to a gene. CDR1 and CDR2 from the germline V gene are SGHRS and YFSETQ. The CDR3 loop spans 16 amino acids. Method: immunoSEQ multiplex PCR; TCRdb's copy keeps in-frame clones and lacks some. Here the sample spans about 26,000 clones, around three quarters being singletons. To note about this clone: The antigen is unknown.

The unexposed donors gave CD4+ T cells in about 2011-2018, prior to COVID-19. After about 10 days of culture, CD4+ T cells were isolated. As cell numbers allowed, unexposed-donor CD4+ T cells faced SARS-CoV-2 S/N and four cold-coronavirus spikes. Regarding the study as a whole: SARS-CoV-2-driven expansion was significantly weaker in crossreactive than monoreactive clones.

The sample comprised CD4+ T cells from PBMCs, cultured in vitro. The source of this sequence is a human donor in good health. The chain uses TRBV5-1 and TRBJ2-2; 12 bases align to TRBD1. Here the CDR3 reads CASSQGQGAVSGELFF. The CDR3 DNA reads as TGCGCCAGCAGCCAGGGACAGGGGGCGGTCTCCGGGGAGCTGTTTTTT. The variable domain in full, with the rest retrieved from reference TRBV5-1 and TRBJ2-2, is KAGVTQTPRYLIKTRGQQVTLSCSPISGHRSVSWYQQTPGQGLQFLFEYFSETQRNKGNFPGRFSGRQFSNSRSEMNVSTLELGDSALYLCASSQGQGAVSGELFFGEGSRLTVL.